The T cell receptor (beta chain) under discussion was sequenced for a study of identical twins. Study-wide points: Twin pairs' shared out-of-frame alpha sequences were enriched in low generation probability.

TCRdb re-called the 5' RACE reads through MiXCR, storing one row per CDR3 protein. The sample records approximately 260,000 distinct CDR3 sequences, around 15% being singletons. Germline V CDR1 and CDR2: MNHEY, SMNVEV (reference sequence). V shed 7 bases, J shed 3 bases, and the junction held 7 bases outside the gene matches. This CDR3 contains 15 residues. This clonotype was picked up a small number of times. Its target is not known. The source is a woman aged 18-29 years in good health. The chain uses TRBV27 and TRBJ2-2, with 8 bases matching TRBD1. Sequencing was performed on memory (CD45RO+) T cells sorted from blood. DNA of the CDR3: TGTGCCAGCACGACAGGGGCTCCCTACACCGGGGAGCTGTTTTTT. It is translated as CASTTGAPYTGELFF.